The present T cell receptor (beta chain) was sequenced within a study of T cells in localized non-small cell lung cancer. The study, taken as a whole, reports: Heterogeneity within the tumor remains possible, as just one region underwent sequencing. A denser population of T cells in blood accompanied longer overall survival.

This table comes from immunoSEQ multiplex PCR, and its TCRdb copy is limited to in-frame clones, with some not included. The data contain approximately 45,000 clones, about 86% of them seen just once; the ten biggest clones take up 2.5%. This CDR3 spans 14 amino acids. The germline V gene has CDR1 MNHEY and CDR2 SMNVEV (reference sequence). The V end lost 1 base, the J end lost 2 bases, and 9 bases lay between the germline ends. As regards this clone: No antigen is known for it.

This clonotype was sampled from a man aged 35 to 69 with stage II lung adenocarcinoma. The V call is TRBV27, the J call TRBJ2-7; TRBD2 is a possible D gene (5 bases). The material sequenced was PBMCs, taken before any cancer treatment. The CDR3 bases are TGTGCCAGCAGTTTATTTCGGGGTCCCTACGAGCAGTACTTC. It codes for CASSLFRGPYEQYF.